This TCR beta chain was recovered during a study of human T cells and chemical hapten exposure. Across the study: Chiefly women, the patients showed alopecia areata, totalis or universalis.

A note on this clonotype: A read error may produce the germline difference seen at one junction end.

Time point meaning: patch test 2, 6 weeks after DPC sensitization. Treatment indicated: therapeutic diphenylcyclopropenone sensitization with weekly scalp DPC. In TCRdb, the RACE reads were re-called with MiXCR into one record per CDR3 protein. The sample gives approximately 97,000 distinct CDR3 sequences, more than 9.5% of which show up once; approximately 3.3% is in the top ten. This sample comprised whole blood, obtained in connection with sensitization to the hapten diphenylcyclopropenone (DPC). The sequence came from a woman aged 35 to 49 with alopecia areata. Some clones in this sample may be carry-over from other donors' samples.

CDR3 nucleotide sequence: TGTGCCAGCACTGTGACAGGGGGGTCACATTCACCCCTCCATTTT. Protein sequence: CASTVTGGSHSPLHF. The rearrangement uses TRBV6-1 and TRBJ1-6; 9 nucleotides align to TRBD1. This CDR3 is 15 amino acids long. Germline loops: CDR1 MNHNS, CDR2 SASEGT.